A single T cell receptor beta chain is shown here with its context. This clone has a single count. Its antigen target is currently unknown. Within one base of it there is no much larger clone, and no base qualities were kept. Healthy HIV-negative adults with no recently reported acute infections or vaccinations were included as donors. All donors were Caucasian adults living in Nashville, Tennessee, USA. Magnetic negative selection was used to enrich CD4+ T cells, after which naive cells were positively selected on CD45RA and the negative fraction became the memory subset. Blood was obtained by leukapheresis, after which PBMCs were separated by Ficoll-Histopaque density gradient centrifugation and cryopreserved in liquid nitrogen vapor phase. Analytical flow cytometry was used to check the purity and quantity of each magnetically sorted T cell population. From each sorted fraction, genomic DNA was isolated and quantified by UV absorbance on a Nanodrop 2000c.

Including the terminal cysteine and phenylalanine, the CDR3 comprises 14 residues. Only CDR3 DNA is held: 42 bases, read in frame from base 1. The germline V gene (reference sequence) specifies SEHNR as CDR1 and FQNEAQ as CDR2. Trimming leaves V shorter by 11 bases and J shorter by 4 bases, with the junction holding 11 bases beyond the gene matches. The data were taken from a study of shared clonotypes between healthy human individuals (dated by TCRdb to about 2020). With regard to the full study: The cohort comprised two women and a few men aged 18 to 49 years. Leukapheresis yielded between about 0.8 and 9.5 billion PBMCs per donor. To increase sequencing depth and limit assay-specific biases, TCR repertoire library preparation and sequencing were carried out by different laboratories using diverse techniques. The study deeply sequenced blood TCR repertoires of several healthy adults to estimate repertoire size and the extent of clonotype sharing between individuals. For each donor, CD4 naive and CD4 memory were each run on three plates, CD8 naive on two plates, and CD8 memory on one plate. The paper as a whole reports these results and caveats: Incomplete sequencing was indicated by rarefaction of sorted-subset datasets, despite the large sequencing depth. Because the study included a small number of donors, the genetic and exposure-history diversity represented was limited. Sampling was restricted to blood, and TCR repertoires in tissues likely differ from the TCR repertoires found in blood. About 4.5% of naive CD4, around 3.6% of naive CD8, 2.3% of memory CD4, and 0.35% to 0.4% of memory CD8 clonotypes were shared across a few donors. Pairwise subsampling led to the expectation that sequencing depth would affect the degree of clonotype sharing among donors. Compared with non-shared clonotypes, clonotypes shared by all four sorted-subset donors had higher generation probabilities. Naive subsets generally had larger estimated clonotype richness than memory subsets.

Using the deep immunoSEQ assay, multiplex PCR amplified TCR CDR3 regions from genomic DNA. Extracted genomic DNA from each cell subset was distributed evenly across all wells of several immunoSEQ 96-well plates, and each plate was treated as a replicate. For sorted subsets, each replicate PCR was loaded with roughly 0.2 ug genomic DNA, equivalent to about 30,000 T cell genomes. Purified libraries were measured with a Qubit 3.0 fluorometer, size-checked on a Bioanalyzer 2100, and measured again with the KAPA Library Quantification kit. Every immunoSEQ 96-well plate was sequenced on a dedicated single-read 150-cycle Illumina NextSeq 550 flow cell. Under the source paper's analysis protocol: Because the immunoSEQ output included only junctional sequences and no quality scores, the filtering could not be the same as the filtering used for full-length reads. Sequences were annotated with PyIR, a Python wrapper for IgBLAST v1.9, and V/J genes and CDR3 were assigned using IMGT germline references. Any read was removed if the V/J assignment was weak (E-value above 1e-6), the CDR3 was missing, or the read contained stop codons, out-of-frame junctions, or ambiguous translated residues. A V3J clonotype was defined by an identical inferred V gene, J gene, and CDR3 amino acid sequence. Percentage overlap between repertoires was calculated by dividing the number of shared unique clonotypes by the size of the smaller repertoire. RTK rarefaction, the Chao1 estimator, and Recon v2.1 estimates of unobserved clonotypes were used to assess repertoire richness. OLGA was used to compute generation probabilities for all TCRbeta clonotypes that the gDNA method yielded from a handful of donors. TCRdb mirrors the immuneACCESS table, restricted to in-frame sequences. Some clones are absent from its copies; in checked studies, under half trace to an unresolved V gene, and the reason for the others is unknown. V, J and clone size derive from that table, while D and trimming were established from the DNA sequence. The sample table lists about 1.5 million clones, 95% to 99% of them with a count of one. Jointly, the top ten make up about 0.45% of the sample.

The chain is encoded by TRBV7-9 joined to TRBJ2-1, and 7 junction bases match TRBD2. The sequence came from a man aged 30 to 45 in good health. Sequencing used naive CD4+ T cells sorted from blood. Taken with the paper, the label for cell subset or site translates to: CD45RA+ positively selected. The CDR3 region reads CAASKREAYNEQFF. In nucleotide form, the sequence is TGTGCCGCGTCTAAACGGGAGGCTTACAATGAGCAGTTCTTC.